This note documents a single T cell receptor beta chain sequence. As yet, its antigen is unknown. This table comes from immunoSEQ multiplex PCR, and its TCRdb copy is limited to in-frame clones, with some not included. This table has under 150,000 clones, around 90% appearing once. This sample was taken from a study of T cell responses to AZD1222 COVID-19 vaccine. Study outcomes and limitations: Among the donors, most were white British and more were female, and clonal diversity was possibly underestimated. Of the AZD1222 recipients, only five to seven were seropositive at baseline. Repertoires were obtained solely post-peak T cell response.

The V end lost 1 base, the J end lost 6 bases, and 6 bases lay between the germline ends. This CDR3 contains 12 residues. Second-dose intervals near 4 or 12 weeks were combined. The V gene is TRBV12-3 or TRBV12-4, the J gene TRBJ1-1; the D is unclear. The TCR was taken from an adult who received the AZD1222 COVID-19 vaccine. Sequenced material: peripheral blood, taken 28 days after the second AZD1222 dose. The DNA for the CDR3 is TGTGCCAGCAGTTTAGGGGCCTCTGAAGCTTTCTTT. Amino acids: CASSLGASEAFF.